One T cell receptor beta chain is described in this entry. What it binds is unknown. Arm-PCR with iRepertoire HTBI primers amplified the CDR3 regions for these TCR beta libraries. Authors' analysis steps: Across samples, 60 or so TRBV and more than 13 TRBJ segments were found. TCRdb independently ran MiXCR on the multiplex PCR reads; one entry per CDR3 protein. The V and J calls follow TCRdb's processing rather than the paper's. The repertoire holds about 430,000 distinct CDR3 sequences, with roughly 21% as singletons. The data originate from a study of regulatory T cells in long-lasting Graves disease. In the study overall: With positive TSH receptor antibodies and over 5 years of antithyroid drugs, Graves' disease was considered persistent.

The study's findings and limits: Compared with new cases, persistent Graves' patients showed reduced TCR diversity. Among samples with persistent disease, TRBV28, TRBJ1-2 and TRBJ2-5 were favored.

Time point denoted: persistent/refractory GD, antithyroid drugs over 5 years with positive TRAb. With RNA extracted from PBMCs as input, the TCR library was made. CDR1 and CDR2 from the germline V gene are DFQATT and SNEGSKA (reference sequence). V trimming: 5 bases; J trimming: 5 bases; junction bases outside the gene matches: 9. The CDR3 consists of 15 residues. The sequenced sample was peripheral blood mononuclear cells (PBMCs), obtained when the disease was refractory, from a patient treated with antithyroid drugs. The receptor's source is a female donor with Graves disease. The chain is built from TRBV20-1 and TRBJ2-4, with TRBD2 matching 10 bases. DNA of the CDR3: TGCAGTGCTCCGCGGCTAGCGGGAGCTGAAAACATTCAGTACTTC. Protein product: CSAPRLAGAENIQYF.